The rows below give T cell receptor beta chains drawn from one sample of a study of T cells in Graves' hyperthyroidism and ophthalmopathy. TCRdb re-derived calls from the multiplex PCR reads in MiXCR, one entry per CDR3 protein. This table holds about 380,000 distinct CDR3 sequences, 15% to 20% found once. Sample: blood. The receptors stem from a man aged 18-30 years with Graves' ophthalmopathy. Both conserved end residues are part of each CDR3. D genes are given only for firm matches. For some rows the clone size is stated as once, few or many, or as a class when expanded; others skip it.

>TRBJ2-2|TRBD2|TRBV18|.
TGTGCCAGCTCACCCTCTGATGCAGCGGGGGCTTCCGGGGAGCTGTTTTTT
CASSPSDAAGASGELFF
>TRBJ2-6|.|TRBV7-6|.
TGTGCCAGCAGCTTAAATAACCTTCCCGACGTCCTGACTTTC
CASSLNNLPDVLTF
>TRBJ2-3|TRBD2|TRBV12-3/TRBV12-4|many
TGTGCCAGCAGTTCCATCGGGGGGGCAACAGATACGCAGTATTTT
CASSSIGGATDTQYF
>TRBJ2-1|.|TRBV7-9|many
TGTGCCTCAGGTGGAGAGCAGTTCTTC
CASGGEQFF
>TRBJ1-2|.|TRBV4-1|many
TGCGCCAGCAGCCAAGATCAGGACAGAATCTATGGCTACACCTTC
CASSQDQDRIYGYTF
>TRBJ2-7|.|TRBV12-3/TRBV12-4|few
TGTGCCAGCAGTTTAGCGCCGGGACCAGGGGTCGAGCAGTACTTC
CASSLAPGPGVEQYF
>TRBJ1-5|.|TRBV11-2|many
TGTGCCAGCAGCCGCTCGGGTAATCAGCCCCAGCATTTT
CASSRSGNQPQHF
>TRBJ2-7|TRBD2|TRBV3-1|many
TGTGCCAGCAGCCCGGGACTACCTGACGAGCAGTACTTC
CASSPGLPDEQYF
>TRBJ2-5|TRBD2|TRBV9|many
TGTGCCAGCAGCCCGTCGACTAGCGGGGGGGCAAAGACCCAGTACTTC
CASSPSTSGGAKTQYF
>TRBJ1-2|TRBD1|TRBV12-3/TRBV12-4|many
TGTGCCAGCAGCTTTGACAGGGACTATGGCTACACCTTC
CASSFDRDYGYTF
>TRBJ1-5|.|TRBV12-3/TRBV12-4|many
TGTGCCAGCATAACGGGGAGCGGGGAGGCATATAGCAATCAGCCCCAGCATTTT
CASITGSGEAYSNQPQHF
>TRBJ2-2|TRBD1|TRBV24-1|few
TGTGCCACCAGTGTTGGGACAGGGGGTACCGGGGAGCTGTTTTTT
CATSVGTGGTGELFF
>TRBJ1-2|.|TRBV20-1|.
TGCAGTGCTAGACGGGATAATGGGTATGGCTACACCTTC
CSARRDNGYGYTF
>TRBJ1-2|TRBD1|TRBV5-1|few
TGCGCCAGCAGCTGGGACAGGGAGGACTACACCTTC
CASSWDREDYTF
>TRBJ2-3|TRBD2|TRBV18|.
TGTGCCAGCTCAGATCGGATAGCGGGGTCCACAGATACGCAGTATTTT
CASSDRIAGSTDTQYF
>TRBJ2-5|TRBD2|TRBV2|many
TGTGCCACTGGAAGGCTAGCGGGGGCCCAAGAGACCCAGTACTTC
CATGRLAGAQETQYF
>TRBJ1-1|.|TRBV5-1|many
TGCGCCAGCAGCTTGTTTCAGAACACTGAAGCTTTCTTT
CASSLFQNTEAFF
>TRBJ2-2|.|TRBV12-3/TRBV12-4|.
TGTGCCAGCAGTCGGGGGGAGCTGTTTTTT
CASSRGELFF
>TRBJ1-6|TRBD1|TRBV28|.
TGTGCCAGCAGTAAATCAGGGGGCCCACCCCTCCACTTT
CASSKSGGPPLHF
>TRBJ1-5|.|TRBV3-1|many
TGTGCCAGCAGCCAGGGGGTAGATGTCTCGGGACAGCCCCAGCATTTT
CASSQGVDVSGQPQHF
>TRBJ2-5|TRBD1|TRBV6-5|many
TGTGCCAGCAGTTACCGGGGACAGGGGGCGACCCAGTACTTC
CASSYRGQGATQYF
>TRBJ2-3|TRBD2|TRBV6-2/TRBV6-3|.
TGTGCCAGCAGTGGGACTAGCGGGGGGCCAGTAGATACGCAGTATTTT
CASSGTSGGPVDTQYF
>TRBJ2-1|.|TRBV5-6|.
TGTGCCAGCAGCCCCCGGAGGTCCCCCATCTCCTACGAGCAGTTCTTC
CASSPRRSPISYEQFF
>TRBJ1-1|.|TRBV3-1|many
TGTGCCAGCAGCCAAGTATCGATGAACACTGAAGCTTTCTTT
CASSQVSMNTEAFF